This entry concerns a single TCR beta chain. This receptor's antigen is unknown. Nothing much larger sits one base from this clone, and base qualities are not available. The trim is 9 bases for V and 5 bases for J, with a gap of 16 bases between the germline ends. CDR3 length: 13 amino acids, cysteine to phenylalanine. Only the CDR3 DNA is retained, 39 bases long and in frame from the first base. From a lookup of the germline V gene, CDR1 and CDR2 are SGHRS and YFSETQ. The source of the sample is a study of CD8+ T cells in alopecia areata (dated by TCRdb to the late 2010s). About the study as a whole: The treated patients, all with moderate-to-severe alopecia areata, were enrolled in an open-label pilot trial of oral tofacitinib given at 5 to 10 mg twice daily. Scalp tissue and sorted CD4+ and CD8+ peripheral blood T cells from patchy and totalis/universalis alopecia areata patients and from healthy controls were covered by human TCRbeta sequencing. Scalp clonality was compared among normal scalp (n=4), patchy alopecia areata scalp (n=8), and alopecia totalis/universalis scalp (n=8). TCRbeta CDR3 regions were amplified by immunoSEQ multiplex PCR using 35 Vbeta forward and 13 Jbeta reverse primers. Patients stayed on tofacitinib for 6 to 18 months and then had 6 months of follow-up off drug so that delayed response and recurrence could be assessed. The study used high-throughput TCRbeta sequencing to examine T cell clonal expansion in alopecia areata, in both the C3H/HeJ mouse model and human patients. Biopsies were taken from tofacitinib-treated patients at baseline and again at 4 and 24 weeks into treatment, and several of those patients also had a later scalp biopsy. RNA was extracted with the PAXgene miRNA kit for fixed scalp, the miRNeasy kit for PBMCs, and the RNeasy kit for mouse skin. Disease severity in treated patients was measured with the SALT score, which quantifies the percentage of affected scalp surface area.

Library method: the immunoSEQ multiplex PCR assay. For TCR sequencing, RNA was extracted from every sample and reverse transcribed into cDNA to serve as template. First-strand cDNA was synthesized with SuperScript III using a 2:1 mix of oligo-dT and random hexamers. A synthetic immune receptor repertoire was used to assess amplification bias, and residual bias was removed computationally. The authors' pipeline ran thus. Raw reads were preprocessed for error removal, and CDR3 was defined according to IMGT conventions as running from the conserved cysteine to phenylalanine. Clonality was calculated as 1 minus Shannon entropy normalized by log2 of the number of productive unique TCRs. CD4 or CD8 identity of scalp clones was inferred by cross-referencing scalp TCRbeta sequences with sorted blood CD4 and CD8 repertoires. TCRdb limited this immuneACCESS table to in-frame rearrangements with V and J called. A share of clones is missing; checked studies link under half to unresolved V genes, and the rest is unexplained. Clonal size and the V and J genes are those of that table, whereas D and trimming came from the DNA. The sample table records under 350,000 clones; 58% of these occur just once. The ten largest clones capture 1.8% of the sample.

On the study overall, not on this receptor specifically: Because the treated cohort was small and included a single nonresponder, larger studies are needed to assess links between baseline CD8+ expansion and response. Tofacitinib significantly decreased scalp clonality and the number of expanded CD8+ clones among the top 100 scalp clones. During tofacitinib treatment, many expanded lesional clones stuck around in both scalp and blood, and this persistence may partly explain why relapse happens after treatment is stopped. Shared TCR sequences between patients were less evident than in mice, which may be partly attributable to HLA diversity in the patient population. Unlike mouse skin, where gammadelta T cells dominate, normal human skin contains resident alphabeta T cells that get sequenced too, which complicates analysis of the scalp TCR repertoire. Higher clonality and more expanded CD8+ clones were observed in lesional scalp than in normal scalp, particularly in alopecia totalis/universalis, a finding suggestive of antigenic drive.

The intended sense of this specimen's time point label: around 26 weeks on oral tofacitinib. This sample's treatment or condition label indicates: oral pan-JAK inhibitor, 5-10 mg twice daily. From alopecia areata patients, peripheral blood was collected along with lesional scalp punch biopsies. PBMCs were separated by density centrifugation and stained for CD3, CD4 and CD8, after which CD4+ and CD8+ T cells were sorted on a FACSAria. The source was CD4+ T cells sorted from blood, collected at week 24, from a patient treated with tofacitinib. The origin of this receptor is a human donor with alopecia areata. The sequence joins TRBV5-1 to TRBJ2-3; the D segment could be TRBD1, given 6 matching bases. The sequenced DNA: TGCGCCACCTACGAGGGGGTTCAAGATACGCAGTATTTT. This gives the protein CATYEGVQDTQYF.